The T cell receptor (beta chain) under discussion was sequenced for a study of technical replicates of blood from a few donors. Sequenced by immunoSEQ multiplex PCR; TCRdb stores in-frame clones only, minus some. The sample includes roughly 68,000 clones, around 91% seen only once; the top ten take 0.38%. Germline V lookup: CDR1 MNHNY, CDR2 SVGAGI (reference sequence). CDR3 size: 16 residues. Trimming removed 6 bases at V and 3 bases at J, with 21 bases between. The TCR originated in a human donor in good health. Sequencing used T cells isolated from PBMCs. This rearrangement joins TRBV6-6 to TRBJ2-7; the D gene is possibly TRBD2 (5 bases). The CDR3 coding sequence is TGTGCCAGCAGCCCCTCTTTAGTGAGTACTAGCTACGAGCAGTACTTC. Translated, it gives CASSPSLVSTSYEQYF.